The clone carrying this TCR beta chain has only a few counts. The antigen is unknown. This record belongs to a study of T-cell reconstitution after alpha-beta-depleted transplantation in children. This CDR3 is built from 12 residues. The germline V and J ends were trimmed by 6 bases and 4 bases, with 12 bases remaining between them. Per germline, CDR1 SQVTM and CDR2 ANQGSEA. Unique molecular identifiers featured in how the TCRbeta library was prepared. TCRdb independently ran MiXCR on the PCR reads; one entry per CDR3 protein. The sample comprises under 20,000 distinct CDR3 sequences, 13% of which are singletons, and approximately 35% rests with the top ten. Broader study findings: For some patients, TCRbeta diversity was high at day 60 because of recipient T cells and thymic progenitors that survived. T-cell numbers and diversity, one year after transplant, stemmed largely from T cells that were newly produced. Expanded graft clones, several hundred of them, were reportedly the source of alpha-beta T cells about two months after transplant.

V and J are TRBV29-1 and TRBJ1-2; D is uncertain. The clonotype was recovered from a female patient between 2 and 15 years old who had a stem cell transplant for congenital amegakaryocytic thrombocytopenia, so the T cells may come from the graft donor. The specimen was PBMCs, mostly from graft donor cells, collected 60 days after TCRalphabeta/CD19-depleted stem cell transplant. The CDR3 protein is CSVPQSGYGYTF. CDR3 DNA: TGCAGCGTCCCCCAGAGCGGCTATGGCTACACCTTC.